The T cell receptor beta chain under discussion was sequenced for a study of glioma-infiltrating T cells after dendritic cell vaccination. Study information: Patients received autologous tumor lysate-pulsed dendritic cell vaccination between about 2003 and 2012.

CDR1 and CDR2 from the germline V gene are SGHDT and YYEEEE. This CDR3 has 15 residues. V shed 0 bases, J shed 1 base, and the junction held 1 base outside the gene matches. PBMC were collected before vaccination, two weeks after the third vaccination, and at progression. Study results and limitations: Longer survival after dendritic cell vaccination followed higher pretreatment TIL content.

This clone was seen a few times. Its antigen is not identified. TCRdb's table, derived via immunoSEQ multiplex PCR, lists solely in-frame clones and lacks some. The sample yields about 92,000 clones, around 86% seen once. V gene TRBV5-6 combines with J gene TRBJ2-1; 7 positions agree with TRBD2. The clonotype was recovered from a human donor with glioblastoma. The starting material was blood, obtained before dendritic cell vaccination. CDR3 in amino acids: CASSLGGSSYNEQFF. CDR3 in DNA: TGTGCCAGCAGCTTGGGCGGGAGTTCCTACAATGAGCAGTTCTTC.